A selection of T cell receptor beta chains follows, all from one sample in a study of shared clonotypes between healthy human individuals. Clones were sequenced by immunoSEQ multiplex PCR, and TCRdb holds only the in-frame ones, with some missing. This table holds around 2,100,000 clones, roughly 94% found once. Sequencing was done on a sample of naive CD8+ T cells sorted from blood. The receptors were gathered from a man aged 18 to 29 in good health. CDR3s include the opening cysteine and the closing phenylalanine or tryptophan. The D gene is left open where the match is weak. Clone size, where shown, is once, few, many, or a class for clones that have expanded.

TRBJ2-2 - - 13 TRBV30 CAWSRENTGELFF TGTGCCTGGAGTAGAGAGAACACCGGGGAGCTGTTTTTT
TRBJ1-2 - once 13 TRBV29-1 CSVGDLGDYGYTF TGCAGCGTAGGGGATTTGGGAGACTATGGCTACACCTTC
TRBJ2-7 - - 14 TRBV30 CAWSVPDSLYEQYF TGTGCCTGGAGTGTTCCTGACAGCCTCTACGAGCAGTACTTC
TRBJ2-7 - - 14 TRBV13 CASSLGRTLYEQYF TGTGCCAGCAGCTTAGGGCGAACTCTCTACGAGCAGTACTTC
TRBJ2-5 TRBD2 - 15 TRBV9 CASSVVASGGETQYF TGTGCCAGCAGCGTAGTGGCTAGCGGCGGGGAGACCCAGTACTTC
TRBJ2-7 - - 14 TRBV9 CASSVSGLSYEQYF TGTGCCAGCAGCGTATCAGGGCTCTCCTACGAGCAGTACTTC
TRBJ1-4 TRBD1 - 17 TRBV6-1 CASSDFPGQGPNEKLFF TGTGCCAGCAGTGACTTCCCGGGACAGGGACCTAATGAAAAACTGTTTTTT
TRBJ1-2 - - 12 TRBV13 CASSLGGGGYTF TGTGCCAGCAGCTTGGGGGGAGGTGGCTACACCTTC
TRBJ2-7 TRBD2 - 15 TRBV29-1 CSVEEGRGSSYEQYF TGCAGCGTTGAAGAGGGGCGGGGGTCCTCCTACGAGCAGTACTTC
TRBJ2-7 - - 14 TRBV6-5 CASSLGPTPYEQYF TGTGCCAGCAGTTTGGGGCCCACACCCTACGAGCAGTACTTC
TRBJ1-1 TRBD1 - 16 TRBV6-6 CASSSLLGTGNTEAFF TGTGCCAGCAGCTCACTACTCGGGACAGGGAACACTGAAGCTTTCTTT
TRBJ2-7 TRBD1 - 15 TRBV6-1 CASSRTGGISYEQYF TGTGCCAGCAGTCGGACAGGGGGGATTTCCTACGAGCAGTACTTC
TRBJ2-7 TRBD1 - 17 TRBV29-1 CSVEEGYRGQAPYEQYF TGCAGCGTTGAAGAGGGTTATCGGGGACAGGCTCCATACGAGCAGTACTTC
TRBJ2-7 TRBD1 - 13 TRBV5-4 CASSLTGVGEQYF TGTGCCAGCAGCTTAACAGGGGTTGGCGAGCAGTACTTC
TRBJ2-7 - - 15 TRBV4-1 CASSQITGLSYEQYF TGCGCCAGCAGCCAAATTACAGGTCTCTCCTACGAGCAGTACTTC